This paragraph reports one T cell receptor (beta chain). These data come from a study of blood T cell repertoires in COVID-19. Overall study context: T cells, B-cell-depleted T cells, or PBMCs provided the cDNA or gDNA that served as material.

Original processing notes: It was from reference gene primer amplification that nucleated cell counts were estimated. TCRdb's table, derived via immunoSEQ multiplex PCR, lists solely in-frame clones and lacks some. V and J calls and clone size are as listed in that table; D and trimming were resolved from the DNA. This repertoire shows hundreds of thousands of clones, roughly 88% found once; its top ten account for over 1.3%. There are 14 residues in the CDR3. Looked up from germline, CDR1 is ENHRY and CDR2 is SYGVKD. The V and J ends lost 2 bases and 11 bases, in that order; junction bases with no gene match: 6.

V gene TRBV10-3 combines with J gene TRBJ1-6; 7 nucleotides match TRBD1. This TCR was sampled from a woman aged 30 to 39 with active or convalescent COVID-19. Sequences were obtained from peripheral blood. The CDR3 protein is CAISEPRQGPPLHF. CDR3 bases: TGTGCCATCAGTGAGCCCCGACAGGGCCCACCCCTCCACTTT.